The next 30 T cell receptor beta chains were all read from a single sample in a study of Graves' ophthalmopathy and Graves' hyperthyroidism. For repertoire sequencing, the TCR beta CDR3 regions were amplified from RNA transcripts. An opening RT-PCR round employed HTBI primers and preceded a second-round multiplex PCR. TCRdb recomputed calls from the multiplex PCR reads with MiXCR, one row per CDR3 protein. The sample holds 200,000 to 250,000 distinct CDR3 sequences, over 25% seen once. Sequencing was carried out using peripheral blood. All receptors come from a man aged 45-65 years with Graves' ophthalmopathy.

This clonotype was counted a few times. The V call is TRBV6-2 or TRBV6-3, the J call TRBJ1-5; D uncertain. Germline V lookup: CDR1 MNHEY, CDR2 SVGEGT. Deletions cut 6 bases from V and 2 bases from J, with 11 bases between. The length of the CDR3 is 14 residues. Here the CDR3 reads CASSPTLGNQPQHF. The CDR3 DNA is TGTGCCAGCAGCCCTACACTGGGCAATCAGCCCCAGCATTTT.

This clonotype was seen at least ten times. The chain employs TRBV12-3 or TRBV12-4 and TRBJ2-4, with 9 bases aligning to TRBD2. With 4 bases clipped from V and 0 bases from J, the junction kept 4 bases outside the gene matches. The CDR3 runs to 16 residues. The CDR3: CASSWGGRVAKNIQYF. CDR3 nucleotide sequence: TGTGCCAGCAGTTGGGGCGGGAGGGTAGCCAAAAACATTCAGTACTTC.

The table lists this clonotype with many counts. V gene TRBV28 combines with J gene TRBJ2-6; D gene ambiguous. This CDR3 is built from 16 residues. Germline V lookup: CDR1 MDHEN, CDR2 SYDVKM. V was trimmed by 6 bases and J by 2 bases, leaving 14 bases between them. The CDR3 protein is CASRRQGLTGANVLTF. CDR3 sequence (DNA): TGTGCCAGCAGGAGACAAGGGCTAACTGGGGCCAACGTCCTGACTTTC.

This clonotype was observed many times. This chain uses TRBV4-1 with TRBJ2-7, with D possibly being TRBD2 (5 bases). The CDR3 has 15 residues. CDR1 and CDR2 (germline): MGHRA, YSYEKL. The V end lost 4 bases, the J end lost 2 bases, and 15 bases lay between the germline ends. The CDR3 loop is CASSLDRTGTYEQYF. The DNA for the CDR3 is TGCGCCAGCAGCCTGGATAGGACTGGTACCTACGAGCAGTACTTC.

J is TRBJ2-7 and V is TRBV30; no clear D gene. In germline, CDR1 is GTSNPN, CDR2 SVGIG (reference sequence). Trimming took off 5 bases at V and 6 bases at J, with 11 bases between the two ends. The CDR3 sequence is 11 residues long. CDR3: CAWEVRTEQYF. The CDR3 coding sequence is TGTGCCTGGGAAGTTCGTACCGAGCAGTACTTC. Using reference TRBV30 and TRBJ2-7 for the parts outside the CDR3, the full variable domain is SQTIHQWPATLVQPVGSPLSLECTVEGTSNPNLYWYRQAAGRGLQLLFYSVGIGQISSEVPQNLSASRPQDRQFILSSKKLLLSDSGFYLCAWEVRTEQYFGPGTRLTVT.

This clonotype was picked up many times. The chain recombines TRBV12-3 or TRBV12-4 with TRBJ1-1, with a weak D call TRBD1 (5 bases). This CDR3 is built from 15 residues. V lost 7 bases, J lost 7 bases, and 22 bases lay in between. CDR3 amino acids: CASTRDAPGWDEAFF. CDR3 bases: TGTGCCAGCACCAGGGACGCCCCCGGGTGGGATGAAGCTTTCTTT.

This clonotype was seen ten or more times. The chain's CDR3 is CASSTGTSGNEQYF. DNA of the CDR3: TGCGCCAGCAGCACCGGGACTAGTGGTAACGAGCAGTACTTC. The chain has TRBV5-1 and TRBJ2-7; 8 bases agree with TRBD2. This CDR3 has 14 amino acids. From germline, CDR1 is SGHRS and CDR2 YFSETQ. V was pared by 4 bases and J by 5 bases, with 8 bases of the junction left unmatched.

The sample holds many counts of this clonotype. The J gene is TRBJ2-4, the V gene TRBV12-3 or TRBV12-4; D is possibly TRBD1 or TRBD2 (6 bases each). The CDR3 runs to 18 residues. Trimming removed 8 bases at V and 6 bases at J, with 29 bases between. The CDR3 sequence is CASQDTSMGGTTRNIQYF. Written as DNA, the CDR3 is TGTGCCAGCCAGGACACATCCATGGGGGGCACAACAAGAAACATTCAGTACTTC.

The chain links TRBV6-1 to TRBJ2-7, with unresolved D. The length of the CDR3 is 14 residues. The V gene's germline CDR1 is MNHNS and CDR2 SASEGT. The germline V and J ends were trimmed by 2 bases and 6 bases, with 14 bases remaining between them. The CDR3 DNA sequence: TGTGCCAGCAGTGAAATGGCGACCCCGCGCGAGCAGTACTTC. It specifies CASSEMATPREQYF.

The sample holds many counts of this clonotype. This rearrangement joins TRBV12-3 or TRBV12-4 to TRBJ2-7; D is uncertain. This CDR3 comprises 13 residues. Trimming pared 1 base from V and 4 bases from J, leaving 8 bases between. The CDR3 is CASSLVYGYEQYF. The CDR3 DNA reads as TGTGCCAGCAGTTTAGTGTATGGGTACGAGCAGTACTTC.

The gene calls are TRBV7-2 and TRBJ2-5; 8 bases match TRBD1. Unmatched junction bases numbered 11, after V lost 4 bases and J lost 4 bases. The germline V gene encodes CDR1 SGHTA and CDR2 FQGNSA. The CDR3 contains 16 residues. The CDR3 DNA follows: TGTGCCAGCAGCTCGACGCGGACAGGGATGGGAGAGACCCAGTACTTC. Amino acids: CASSSTRTGMGETQYF.

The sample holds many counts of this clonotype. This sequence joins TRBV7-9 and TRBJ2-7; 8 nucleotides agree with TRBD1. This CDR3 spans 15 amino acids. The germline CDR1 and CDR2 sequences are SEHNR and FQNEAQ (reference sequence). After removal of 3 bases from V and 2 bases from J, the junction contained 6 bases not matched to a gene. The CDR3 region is CASSLPTGDPYEQYF. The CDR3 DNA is TGTGCCAGCAGCTTGCCGACAGGGGACCCCTACGAGCAGTACTTC.

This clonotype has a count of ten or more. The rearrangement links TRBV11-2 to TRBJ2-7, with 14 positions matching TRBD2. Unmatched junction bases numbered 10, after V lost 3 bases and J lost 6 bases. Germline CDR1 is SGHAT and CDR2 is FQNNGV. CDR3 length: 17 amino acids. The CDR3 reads CASSLGLAGEVLGEQYF. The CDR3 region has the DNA TGTGCCAGCAGCTTGGGACTAGCGGGAGAAGTCTTAGGCGAGCAGTACTTC. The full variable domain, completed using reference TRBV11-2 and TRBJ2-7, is EAGVAQSPRYKIIEKRQSVAFWCNPISGHATLYWYQQILGQGPKLLIQFQNNGVVDDSQLPKDRFSAERLKGVDSTLKIQPAKLEDSAVYLCASSLGLAGEVLGEQYFGPGTRLTVT.

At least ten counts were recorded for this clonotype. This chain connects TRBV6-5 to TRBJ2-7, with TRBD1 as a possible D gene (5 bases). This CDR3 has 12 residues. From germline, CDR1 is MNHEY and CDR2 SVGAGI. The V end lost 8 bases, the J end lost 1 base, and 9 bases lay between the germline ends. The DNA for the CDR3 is TGTGCCAGCGGGGCTCAATCCTACGAGCAGTACTTC. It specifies CASGAQSYEQYF.

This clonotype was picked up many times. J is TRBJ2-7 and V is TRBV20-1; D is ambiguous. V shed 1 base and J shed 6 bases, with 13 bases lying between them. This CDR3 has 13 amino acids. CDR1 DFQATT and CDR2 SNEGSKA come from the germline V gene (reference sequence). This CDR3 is CSARVQATAEQYF. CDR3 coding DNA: TGCAGTGCTAGAGTCCAAGCCACGGCCGAGCAGTACTTC.

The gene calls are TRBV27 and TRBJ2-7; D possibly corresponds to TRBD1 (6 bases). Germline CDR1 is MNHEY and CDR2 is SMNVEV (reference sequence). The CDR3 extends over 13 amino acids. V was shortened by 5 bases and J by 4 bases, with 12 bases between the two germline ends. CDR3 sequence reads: CASSRGGEYEQYF. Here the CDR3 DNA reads TGTGCCAGCAGTAGAGGGGGAGAGTACGAGCAGTACTTC.

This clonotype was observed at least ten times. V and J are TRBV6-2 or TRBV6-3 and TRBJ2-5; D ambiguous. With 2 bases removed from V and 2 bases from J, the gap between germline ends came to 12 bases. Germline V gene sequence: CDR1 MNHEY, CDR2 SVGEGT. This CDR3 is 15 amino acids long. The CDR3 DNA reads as TGTGCCAGCAGTTACCTAGTTGGCGGTCAAGAGACCCAGTACTTC. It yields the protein CASSYLVGGQETQYF.

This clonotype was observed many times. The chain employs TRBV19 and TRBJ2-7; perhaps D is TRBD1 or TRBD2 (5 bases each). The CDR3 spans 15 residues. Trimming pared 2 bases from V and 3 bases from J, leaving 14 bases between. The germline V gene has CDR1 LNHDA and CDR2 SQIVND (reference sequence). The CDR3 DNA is TGTGCCAGTAGTATACAGGGACGGCGGCACTACGAGCAGTACTTC. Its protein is CASSIQGRRHYEQYF.

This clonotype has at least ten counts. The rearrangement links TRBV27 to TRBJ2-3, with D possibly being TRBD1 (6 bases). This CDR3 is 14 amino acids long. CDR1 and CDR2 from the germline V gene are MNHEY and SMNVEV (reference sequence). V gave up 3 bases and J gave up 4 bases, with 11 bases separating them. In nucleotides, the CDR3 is TGTGCCAGCAGTTTTATTGGGGGCCCAGATACGCAGTATTTT. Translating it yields CASSFIGGPDTQYF.

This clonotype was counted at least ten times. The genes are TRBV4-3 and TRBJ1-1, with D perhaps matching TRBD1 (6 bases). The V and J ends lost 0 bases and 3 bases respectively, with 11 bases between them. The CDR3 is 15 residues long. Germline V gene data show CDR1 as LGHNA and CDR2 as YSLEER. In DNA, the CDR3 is TGCGCCAGCAGCCAAGATACGGGGGCGTACACTGAAGCTTTCTTT. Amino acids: CASSQDTGAYTEAFF.

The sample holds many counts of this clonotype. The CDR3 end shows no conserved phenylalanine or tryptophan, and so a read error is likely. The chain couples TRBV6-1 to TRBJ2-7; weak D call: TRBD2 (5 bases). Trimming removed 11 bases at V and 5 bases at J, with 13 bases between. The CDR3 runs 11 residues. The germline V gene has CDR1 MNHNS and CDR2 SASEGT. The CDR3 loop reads CACTRADEQYL. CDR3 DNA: TGTGCCTGTACGAGGGCCGACGAGCAGTACCTC.

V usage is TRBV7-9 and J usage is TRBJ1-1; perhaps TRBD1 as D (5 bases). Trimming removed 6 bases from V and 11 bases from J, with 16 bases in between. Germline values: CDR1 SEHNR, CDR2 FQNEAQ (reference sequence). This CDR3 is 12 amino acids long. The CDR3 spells CASSFQGLKAFF. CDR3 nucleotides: TGTGCCAGCAGTTTCCAGGGACTGAAGGCTTTCTTT.

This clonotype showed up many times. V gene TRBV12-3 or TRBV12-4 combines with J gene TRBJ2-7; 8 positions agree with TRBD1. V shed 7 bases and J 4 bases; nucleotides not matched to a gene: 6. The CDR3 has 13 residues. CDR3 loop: CASNNRGTYEQYF. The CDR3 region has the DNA TGTGCCAGCAACAACAGGGGGACTTACGAGCAGTACTTC.

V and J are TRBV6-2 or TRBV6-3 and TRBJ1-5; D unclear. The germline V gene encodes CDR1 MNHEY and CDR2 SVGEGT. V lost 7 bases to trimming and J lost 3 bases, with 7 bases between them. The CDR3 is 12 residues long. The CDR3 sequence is CASKLVNQPQHF. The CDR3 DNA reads TGTGCCAGCAAATTAGTCAATCAGCCCCAGCATTTT.

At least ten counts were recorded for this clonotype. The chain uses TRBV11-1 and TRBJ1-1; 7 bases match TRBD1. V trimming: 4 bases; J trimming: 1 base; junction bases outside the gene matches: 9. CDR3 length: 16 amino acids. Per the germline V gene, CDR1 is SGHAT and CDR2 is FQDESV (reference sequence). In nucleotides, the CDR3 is TGTGCCAGCAGCTCGAACCGAGGGACAGCGAACACTGAAGCTTTCTTT. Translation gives CASSSNRGTANTEAFF.

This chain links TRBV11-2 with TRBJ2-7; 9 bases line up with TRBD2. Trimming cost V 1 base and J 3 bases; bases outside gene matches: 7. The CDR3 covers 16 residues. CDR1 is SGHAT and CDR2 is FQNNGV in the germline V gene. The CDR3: CASSLVAASGDYEQYF. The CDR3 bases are TGTGCCAGCAGCTTAGTTGCGGCTAGCGGGGACTACGAGCAGTACTTC.

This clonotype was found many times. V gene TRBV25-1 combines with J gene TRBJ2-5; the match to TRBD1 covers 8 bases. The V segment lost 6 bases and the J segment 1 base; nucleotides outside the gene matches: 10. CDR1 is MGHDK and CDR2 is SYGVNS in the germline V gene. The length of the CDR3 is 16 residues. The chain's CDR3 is CASSGQDRAAQETQYF. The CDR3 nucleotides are TGTGCCAGCAGCGGCCAGGACAGGGCGGCCCAAGAGACCCAGTACTTC.

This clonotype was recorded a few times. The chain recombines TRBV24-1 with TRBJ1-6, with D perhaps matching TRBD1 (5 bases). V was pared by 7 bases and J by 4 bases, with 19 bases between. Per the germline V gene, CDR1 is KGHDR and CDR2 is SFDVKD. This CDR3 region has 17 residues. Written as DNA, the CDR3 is TGTGCCACCAGGAAACTATGGAGGGGTCCGTATAATTCACCCCTCCACTTT. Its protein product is CATRKLWRGPYNSPLHF.

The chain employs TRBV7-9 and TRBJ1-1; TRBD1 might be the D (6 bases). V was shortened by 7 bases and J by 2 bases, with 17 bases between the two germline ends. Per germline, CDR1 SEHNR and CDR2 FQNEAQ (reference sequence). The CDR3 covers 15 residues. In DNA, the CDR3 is TGTGCCAGCACCCCCGCGACAGGAGCTAACACTGAAGCTTTCTTT. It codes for CASTPATGANTEAFF.

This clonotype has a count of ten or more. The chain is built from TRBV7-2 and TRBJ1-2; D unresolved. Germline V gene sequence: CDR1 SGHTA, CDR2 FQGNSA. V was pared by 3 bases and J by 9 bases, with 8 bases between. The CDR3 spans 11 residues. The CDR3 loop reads CASSLHPRYTF. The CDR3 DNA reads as TGTGCCAGCAGCTTGCACCCACGCTACACCTTC.